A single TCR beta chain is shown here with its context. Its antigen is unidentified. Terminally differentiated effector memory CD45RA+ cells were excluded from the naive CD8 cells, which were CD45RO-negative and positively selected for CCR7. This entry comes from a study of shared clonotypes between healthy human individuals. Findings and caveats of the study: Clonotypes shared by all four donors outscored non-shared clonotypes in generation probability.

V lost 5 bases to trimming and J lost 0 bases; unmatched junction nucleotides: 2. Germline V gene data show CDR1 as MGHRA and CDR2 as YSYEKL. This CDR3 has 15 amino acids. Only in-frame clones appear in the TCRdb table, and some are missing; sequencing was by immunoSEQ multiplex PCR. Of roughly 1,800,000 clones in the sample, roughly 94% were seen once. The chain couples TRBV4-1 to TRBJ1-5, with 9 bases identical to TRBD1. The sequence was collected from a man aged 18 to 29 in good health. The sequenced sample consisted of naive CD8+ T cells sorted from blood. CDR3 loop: CASSGQGISNQPQHF. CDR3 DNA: TGCGCCAGCAGCGGACAGGGGATTAGCAATCAGCCCCAGCATTTT.